This is a list of T cell receptor beta chains from one sample in a study of cytomegalovirus exposure and HLA in healthy donors. Libraries were prepared by immunoSEQ multiplex PCR; TCRdb keeps only in-frame clonotypes and omits some of them. The sample holds 180,000 or so clones; 72% are singletons and the top ten take 2% to 3%. The sample consisted of PBMCs. All receptors come from a human donor in good health. CDR3s include the opening cysteine and the closing phenylalanine or tryptophan. The D gene is left open where the match is weak. Expanded clones get a size class; other rows say once, few or many, or leave the size out.

clone_size	v_call	d_call	j_call	cdr3_aa	cdr3_nt
few	TRBV7-9	TRBD1	TRBJ1-1	CASSMDRVKDEAFF	TGTGCCAGCAGCATGGACAGGGTTAAGGATGAAGCTTTCTTT
NA	TRBV30	NA	TRBJ2-7	CAWNWGDPSYEQYF	TGTGCCTGGAATTGGGGGGATCCATCCTACGAGCAGTACTTC
NA	TRBV29-1	NA	TRBJ1-2	CSVRAAGAGGYTF	TGCAGCGTACGAGCGGCAGGGGCGGGTGGCTACACCTTC
NA	TRBV27	NA	TRBJ2-1	CASSLLQNSYNEQFF	TGTGCCAGCAGTTTATTACAGAACTCCTACAATGAGCAGTTCTTC
NA	TRBV18	TRBD1	TRBJ1-1	CASSSDRGGSAFF	TGTGCCAGCTCCTCGGACAGGGGTGGGAGTGCTTTCTTT
NA	TRBV5-1	TRBD2	TRBJ2-1	CASTPSGGYNEQFF	TGCGCCAGCACACCTAGCGGCGGCTACAATGAGCAGTTCTTC
NA	TRBV7-2	TRBD2	TRBJ2-1	CASSSGGSSYNEQFF	TGTGCCAGCAGCTCGGGGGGGTCCTCCTACAATGAGCAGTTCTTC
NA	TRBV25-1	TRBD1	TRBJ1-2	CASSDLTGRGYTF	TGTGCCAGCAGTGATCTGACAGGGCGAGGCTACACCTTC
few	TRBV5-8	TRBD1	TRBJ1-2	CASSYQGAYGYTF	TGTGCCAGCAGCTACCAGGGGGCCTATGGCTACACCTTC
NA	TRBV29-1	TRBD1	TRBJ2-7	CSVEGTGSSYEQYF	TGCAGCGTTGAAGGGACAGGGAGCTCCTACGAGCAGTACTTC
NA	TRBV6-6	NA	TRBJ1-3	CVSSSPRVGNTIYF	TGTGTCAGCAGTTCGCCCAGGGTTGGAAACACCATATATTTT
once	TRBV5-6	TRBD1	TRBJ1-2	CASSLTGTGPYGYTF	TGTGCCAGCAGCTTAACCGGGACAGGGCCCTATGGCTACACCTTC
NA	TRBV11-3	TRBD2	TRBJ2-1	CASSRRGGFSEQFF	TGTGCCAGCAGCCGGCGGGGGGGCTTCTCTGAGCAGTTCTTC
NA	TRBV12-5	NA	TRBJ2-4	CASGLSDIQYF	TGTGCTAGTGGTCTGTCTGACATTCAGTACTTC
many	TRBV7-9	NA	TRBJ2-7	CASSPEGRTYEQYF	TGTGCCAGCAGCCCGGAGGGCAGGACTTACGAGCAGTACTTC
NA	TRBV5-1	TRBD1	TRBJ1-2	CASSLGTGGGGYTF	TGCGCCAGCAGCTTGGGGACAGGGGGCGGCGGCTACACCTTC
NA	TRBV27	NA	TRBJ2-1	CASSLSRGGVSYNEQFF	TGTGCCAGCAGTTTATCGCGGGGCGGGGTTTCCTACAATGAGCAGTTCTTC
NA	TRBV2	TRBD2	TRBJ2-3	CASSLAGGTDTQYF	TGTGCCAGCAGCCTAGCGGGGGGGACAGATACGCAGTATTTT
NA	TRBV29-1	NA	TRBJ2-7	CSVEDWSEQYF	TGCAGCGTTGAGGATTGGAGCGAGCAGTACTTC
NA	TRBV9	TRBD2	TRBJ2-3	CASSVRSSGGTDTQYF	TGTGCCAGCAGCGTAAGGTCTAGCGGGGGCACAGATACGCAGTATTTT
NA	TRBV29-1	NA	TRBJ2-7	CSVLRATVGEQYF	TGCAGCGTTTTGAGGGCCACAGTGGGCGAGCAGTACTTC
NA	TRBV18	NA	TRBJ2-5	CASSPTPKETQYF	TGTGCCAGCTCACCAACGCCTAAAGAGACCCAGTACTTC
NA	TRBV7-9	NA	TRBJ1-2	CASSPGRESGYTF	TGTGCCAGCAGCCCGGGGAGGGAGTCTGGCTACACCTTC
few	TRBV9	TRBD1	TRBJ1-1	CASSVDTGGFTEAFF	TGTGCCAGCAGCGTAGATACAGGGGGCTTCACTGAAGCTTTCTTT
NA	TRBV29-1	NA	TRBJ1-6	CSVEDLRGRAESPLHF	TGCAGCGTTGAAGATCTTCGCGGCAGGGCGGAATCACCCCTCCACTTT
NA	TRBV30	TRBD1	TRBJ1-1	CAWSVSDRAEAFF	TGTGCCTGGAGTGTAAGTGACAGGGCCGAAGCTTTCTTT
NA	TRBV7-8	TRBD2	TRBJ2-5	CASSLVGAGGPEETQYF	TGTGCCAGCAGCTTAGTGGGTGCGGGGGGGCCTGAAGAGACCCAGTACTTC
NA	TRBV13	TRBD1	TRBJ1-4	CASSLGDRGNEKLFF	TGTGCCAGCAGCTTAGGAGACAGGGGGAATGAAAAACTGTTTTTT
NA	TRBV6-6	TRBD1	TRBJ1-1	CATNRGQVTEAFF	TGTGCCACCAACAGGGGGCAGGTCACTGAAGCTTTCTTT
NA	TRBV29-1	NA	TRBJ1-4	CSVEEGAGLEKLFF	TGCAGCGTTGAAGAGGGGGCAGGTCTTGAAAAACTGTTTTTT
once	TRBV7-9	NA	TRBJ2-7	CASSFEGDYEQYF	TGTGCCAGCAGCTTTGAGGGAGACTACGAGCAGTACTTC
NA	TRBV19	TRBD1	TRBJ1-1	CASRNVDRVGEAFF	TGTGCCAGTAGAAACGTGGACAGGGTAGGTGAAGCTTTCTTT
NA	TRBV6-1	NA	TRBJ2-2	CASGGAGGELFF	TGTGCCAGCGGGGGGGCGGGCGGGGAGCTGTTTTTT
NA	TRBV7-2	TRBD1	TRBJ1-2	CASSSGQGYGYTF	TGTGCCAGCAGCTCGGGACAGGGGTATGGCTACACCTTC
NA	TRBV6-1	TRBD1	TRBJ1-2	CASSENVPGTGGNGYTF	TGTGCCAGCAGTGAAAACGTGCCGGGGACAGGGGGAAATGGCTACACCTTC
NA	TRBV9	TRBD1	TRBJ2-7	CASRGDSYEQYF	TGTGCCAGCAGGGGGGACAGCTACGAGCAGTACTTC
NA	TRBV19	TRBD1	TRBJ1-1	CASSIDLSQGENTEAFF	TGTGCCAGTAGTATAGATCTATCTCAGGGGGAGAACACTGAAGCTTTCTTT
NA	TRBV5-4	NA	TRBJ1-1	CASSLIAGVSTEAFF	TGTGCCAGCAGCTTGATTGCGGGGGTGAGCACTGAAGCTTTCTTT
NA	TRBV10-3	TRBD2	TRBJ2-2	CAIRRTSGGAGDTGELFF	TGTGCCATCAGAAGGACTAGCGGGGGGGCCGGGGACACCGGGGAGCTGTTTTTT
NA	TRBV27	TRBD1	TRBJ2-7	CASSLAGQGSNEQYF	TGTGCCAGCAGTTTAGCAGGACAGGGGTCCAACGAGCAGTACTTC
NA	TRBV6-8	TRBD1	TRBJ1-5	CASSTGQGMGSNQPQHF	TGTGCCAGCAGTACTGGACAGGGGATGGGGAGCAATCAGCCCCAGCATTTT
once	TRBV20-1	NA	TRBJ2-5	CSARMEETQYF	TGCAGTGCTAGGATGGAGGAGACCCAGTACTTC
NA	TRBV5-6	NA	TRBJ1-2	CASSLYSQGTPSTF	TGTGCCAGCAGCTTGTATAGTCAGGGCACGCCTTCGACCTTC
NA	TRBV25-1	NA	TRBJ2-7	CASSEYGDNYEQYF	TGTGCCAGCAGTGAATACGGGGACAACTACGAGCAGTACTTC
NA	TRBV18	TRBD1	TRBJ2-5	CASSPDRRETQYF	TGTGCCAGCTCACCGGACAGGAGGGAGACCCAGTACTTC
NA	TRBV9	NA	TRBJ1-3	CASSVGAVSGNTIYF	TGTGCCAGCAGCGTAGGGGCAGTCTCTGGAAACACCATATATTTT
NA	TRBV5-6	NA	TRBJ1-2	CASSLRGNYGYTF	TGTGCCAGCAGCTTGCGAGGGAACTATGGCTACACCTTC
NA	TRBV9	NA	TRBJ1-1	CASSVDDREAFF	TGTGCCAGCAGCGTAGATGACAGAGAAGCTTTCTTT
NA	TRBV7-2	NA	TRBJ1-2	CASSKPTGLNYGYTF	TGTGCCAGCAGCAAACCCACAGGGCTTAACTATGGCTACACCTTC
NA	TRBV5-8	TRBD1	TRBJ2-7	CASSRDPYRDRGHEQYF	TGTGCCAGCAGCCGAGACCCATACCGGGACAGGGGGCACGAGCAGTACTTC
few	TRBV19	TRBD1	TRBJ2-5	CASSEGSGGGAQYF	TGTGCCAGTAGTGAAGGGTCAGGGGGTGGGGCCCAGTACTTC
few	TRBV7-3	NA	TRBJ1-1	CASSLSGGSIAFF	TGTGCCAGCAGCTTATCGGGGGGCTCGATAGCTTTCTTT
NA	TRBV5-6	NA	TRBJ2-5	CASSVLPPGAQYF	TGTGCCAGCAGCGTTTTACCGCCAGGGGCCCAGTACTTC
once	TRBV29-1	TRBD1	TRBJ1-2	CSAPSDREGGGYTF	TGCAGCGCGCCCTCCGACAGGGAAGGAGGTGGCTACACCTTC
NA	TRBV5-6	TRBD1	TRBJ2-7	CASSLRTGLSYEQYF	TGTGCCAGCAGCCTCCGGACAGGGCTTTCCTACGAGCAGTACTTC
NA	TRBV7-2	TRBD2	TRBJ2-7	CASSSGLASIYEQYF	TGTGCCAGCAGCTCGGGACTAGCCTCTATTTACGAGCAGTACTTC
NA	TRBV27	TRBD1	TRBJ2-7	CASSLRGTDAYEQYF	TGTGCCAGCAGTTTAAGAGGGACAGATGCCTACGAGCAGTACTTC
NA	TRBV7-9	NA	TRBJ1-2	CASSSDTGYTF	TGTGCCAGCAGCTCAGACACCGGCTACACCTTC
NA	TRBV7-8	TRBD2	TRBJ2-7	CASSPGWRGDTYEQYF	TGTGCCAGCAGCCCCGGCTGGCGGGGGGACACCTACGAGCAGTACTTC